Listed below are T cell receptor beta chains from one sample, sequenced in a study of T cell repertoires in cytomegalovirus infection. TCRdb ran MiXCR on the reads and lists one entry per CDR3 protein. The table shows about 400,000 distinct CDR3 sequences, with approximately 30% occurring only once. These receptors have no identified antigens. The starting material was cultured PBMCs, obtained from culture after CMV antigen stimulation. These receptors were collected from a human donor in good health (CMV status not recorded). Some clones in this sample may be carry-over from other donors' samples. Each CDR3 is given with its conserved first and last residue. The order of the fields is D gene, CDR3 length, J gene, clone size, V gene, CDR3 DNA, CDR3 protein. D genes are given only for firm matches. Size is stated for part of the rows, as once, few or many counts, or as a class when the clone is expanded.

d_gene: .
len: 16
j_gene: TRBJ2-7
abundance: few
v_gene: TRBV4-2
CDR3nt: TGTGCCAGCAGCCAACCCCTAGAGGGGAGCTCCTACGAGCAGTACTTC
CDR3aa: CASSQPLEGSSYEQYF

d_gene: .
len: 14
j_gene: TRBJ2-5
abundance: few
v_gene: TRBV13
CDR3nt: TGTGCCAGCAGCTTAGGGTCCGGGTTTGGGCCCCAGTACTTC
CDR3aa: CASSLGSGFGPQYF

d_gene: .
len: 13
j_gene: TRBJ1-1
abundance: .
v_gene: TRBV28
CDR3nt: TGTGCCAGCGGACCGGGAGTGAACACTGAAGCTTTCTTT
CDR3aa: CASGPGVNTEAFF

d_gene: .
len: 13
j_gene: TRBJ2-7
abundance: few
v_gene: TRBV6-8
CDR3nt: TGTGCCAGCCGACCGGGACCCGGTTACGAGCAGTACTTC
CDR3aa: CASRPGPGYEQYF

d_gene: .
len: 16
j_gene: TRBJ1-5
abundance: few
v_gene: TRBV4-1
CDR3nt: TGCGCCAGCAGCCACCTCGGTGGGGGGGAAAATCAGCCCCAGCATTTT
CDR3aa: CASSHLGGGENQPQHF

d_gene: TRBD2
len: 16
j_gene: TRBJ2-1
abundance: few
v_gene: TRBV10-3
CDR3nt: TGTGCCATCACCCCCGGGGCGGGAGAATTACTCGGTGAGCAGTTCTTC
CDR3aa: CAITPGAGELLGEQFF

d_gene: .
len: 15
j_gene: TRBJ2-1
abundance: many
v_gene: TRBV7-6
CDR3nt: TGTGCCAGCAGCTTCGAACAGGGCTCCTACAATGAGCAGTTCTTC
CDR3aa: CASSFEQGSYNEQFF

d_gene: .
len: 13
j_gene: TRBJ2-2
abundance: many
v_gene: TRBV7-2
CDR3nt: TGTGCCAGCAGTCGATACAGCACCGGGGAGCTGTTTTTT
CDR3aa: CASSRYSTGELFF

d_gene: TRBD2
len: 14
j_gene: TRBJ2-1
abundance: .
v_gene: TRBV6-8
CDR3nt: TGTGCCAGCAGTTACGGGACTAGGGGCAATGAGCAGTTCTTC
CDR3aa: CASSYGTRGNEQFF

d_gene: .
len: 14
j_gene: TRBJ2-3
abundance: .
v_gene: TRBV3-1
CDR3nt: TGTGCCAGCAGCCAGGACCAGAAGCGGGATACGCAGTATTTT
CDR3aa: CASSQDQKRDTQYF

d_gene: .
len: 14
j_gene: TRBJ2-3
abundance: .
v_gene: TRBV20-1
CDR3nt: TGCAGTGCCTGGAGAGGAGGTGGCACAGATACGCAGTATTTT
CDR3aa: CSAWRGGGTDTQYF

d_gene: .
len: 13
j_gene: TRBJ1-2
abundance: .
v_gene: TRBV7-2
CDR3nt: TGTGCCAGCAGCTTGACCAGGGATGGAGGCTACACCTTC
CDR3aa: CASSLTRDGGYTF

d_gene: .
len: 15
j_gene: TRBJ2-1
abundance: .
v_gene: TRBV11-2
CDR3nt: TGTGCCAGCAGCCCAGAGATCAGCTCCTACAATGAGCAGTTCTTC
CDR3aa: CASSPEISSYNEQFF

d_gene: .
len: 14
j_gene: TRBJ2-7
abundance: .
v_gene: TRBV20-1
CDR3nt: TGCAGTGCCCGAACCGGGCGGACTACCTACGAGCAGTACTTC
CDR3aa: CSARTGRTTYEQYF

d_gene: .
len: 14
j_gene: TRBJ2-5
abundance: .
v_gene: TRBV20-1
CDR3nt: TGCAGTGCTAGAGCTAGTACCTCCGGTGAGACCCAGTACTTC
CDR3aa: CSARASTSGETQYF

d_gene: .
len: 15
j_gene: TRBJ2-1
abundance: few
v_gene: TRBV5-1
CDR3nt: TGCGCCAGCAGCTTGGCCCCTAAGGGATACAATGAGCAGTTCTTC
CDR3aa: CASSLAPKGYNEQFF

d_gene: .
len: 19
j_gene: TRBJ1-6
abundance: few
v_gene: TRBV6-1
CDR3nt: TGTGCCAGCAGTTCCAGTCTGGGCGGGAGAAGGTCCTATAATTCACCCCTCCACTTT
CDR3aa: CASSSSLGGRRSYNSPLHF

d_gene: .
len: 13
j_gene: TRBJ2-5
abundance: .
v_gene: TRBV19
CDR3nt: TGTGCCAGTAGTATTGACGGCCAAGAGACCCAGTACTTC
CDR3aa: CASSIDGQETQYF

d_gene: .
len: 14
j_gene: TRBJ2-5
abundance: .
v_gene: TRBV19
CDR3nt: TGTGCCAGTAGTAGACAGGTTCAGCAAGAGACCCAGTACTTC
CDR3aa: CASSRQVQQETQYF

d_gene: .
len: 16
j_gene: TRBJ1-5
abundance: few
v_gene: TRBV4-1
CDR3nt: TGCGCCAGCAGCCAAGGTGAGCTGTATAGCAATCAGCCCCAGCATTTT
CDR3aa: CASSQGELYSNQPQHF

d_gene: TRBD2
len: 14
j_gene: TRBJ2-1
abundance: .
v_gene: TRBV19
CDR3nt: TGTGCCAGTAGTCCTGGCGGGAGGGCCAATGAGCAGTTCTTC
CDR3aa: CASSPGGRANEQFF

d_gene: .
len: 16
j_gene: TRBJ2-5
abundance: .
v_gene: TRBV28
CDR3nt: TGTGCCAGCAGCCCAGGGGAGCGGGCGTACCAAGAGACCCAGTACTTC
CDR3aa: CASSPGERAYQETQYF

d_gene: TRBD2
len: 17
j_gene: TRBJ2-7
abundance: .
v_gene: TRBV5-1
CDR3nt: TGCGCCAGCAGCTTGGCAATAGCGGGAGGGCCTCCCTACGAGCAGTACTTC
CDR3aa: CASSLAIAGGPPYEQYF

d_gene: .
len: 12
j_gene: TRBJ1-1
abundance: .
v_gene: TRBV28
CDR3nt: TGTGCCAGCAGTGTAGGGTCTTCTGAAGCTTTCTTT
CDR3aa: CASSVGSSEAFF

d_gene: .
len: 13
j_gene: TRBJ1-1
abundance: .
v_gene: TRBV2
CDR3nt: TGTGCCATCAGAGGACAGCGGAACACTGAAGCTTTCTTT
CDR3aa: CAIRGQRNTEAFF

d_gene: .
len: 15
j_gene: TRBJ1-4
abundance: .
v_gene: TRBV5-4
CDR3nt: TGTGCCAGCAGCAACACCCCAGGGTACGGAGAAAAACTGTTTTTT
CDR3aa: CASSNTPGYGEKLFF

d_gene: TRBD1
len: 15
j_gene: TRBJ1-5
abundance: once
v_gene: TRBV9
CDR3nt: TGTGCCAGCAGCTCCGGACAGGAGCCCGATCAGCCCCAGCATTTT
CDR3aa: CASSSGQEPDQPQHF

d_gene: .
len: 14
j_gene: TRBJ1-2
abundance: .
v_gene: TRBV10-3
CDR3nt: TGTGCCATCAGTGCCGATTGGGGGGTCTATGGCTACACCTTC
CDR3aa: CAISADWGVYGYTF

d_gene: .
len: 15
j_gene: TRBJ1-4
abundance: many
v_gene: TRBV11-2
CDR3nt: TGTGCCAGCAGCTTGATTGGATTGAGGGTTGAAAAACTGTTTTTT
CDR3aa: CASSLIGLRVEKLFF

d_gene: .
len: 14
j_gene: TRBJ1-1
abundance: few
v_gene: TRBV12-3/TRBV12-4
CDR3nt: TGTGCCAGCAGCACACCGTACCGACAGGATTGGGCTTTCTTT
CDR3aa: CASSTPYRQDWAFF

d_gene: .
len: 14
j_gene: TRBJ1-4
abundance: .
v_gene: TRBV29-1
CDR3nt: TGCAGCGTTGACCCGGGACCACCTGGGGAAAAACTGTTTTTT
CDR3aa: CSVDPGPPGEKLFF

d_gene: TRBD2
len: 16
j_gene: TRBJ2-3
abundance: many
v_gene: TRBV6-1
CDR3nt: TGTGCCAGCAGGGGACTAGCGGGAGGAGCCACAGATACGCAGTATTTT
CDR3aa: CASRGLAGGATDTQYF

d_gene: TRBD2
len: 14
j_gene: TRBJ2-5
abundance: .
v_gene: TRBV12-3/TRBV12-4
CDR3nt: TGTGCCAGCACCCAACTAGCGGGGAAAGAGACCCAGTACTTC
CDR3aa: CASTQLAGKETQYF

d_gene: .
len: 11
j_gene: TRBJ2-1
abundance: .
v_gene: TRBV2
CDR3nt: TGTGCCAGCAGTGATGACAATGAGCAGTTCTTC
CDR3aa: CASSDDNEQFF

d_gene: .
len: 15
j_gene: TRBJ2-7
abundance: .
v_gene: TRBV5-6
CDR3nt: TGTGCCAGCTCCGGAACCGGGACCGCCGGCCACGAGCAGTACTTC
CDR3aa: CASSGTGTAGHEQYF

d_gene: .
len: 15
j_gene: TRBJ1-2
abundance: many
v_gene: TRBV7-2
CDR3nt: TGTGCCAGCAGCTTAGAGTTTAGACAGCGTACTGGCTACACCTTC
CDR3aa: CASSLEFRQRTGYTF

d_gene: .
len: 16
j_gene: TRBJ1-5
abundance: .
v_gene: TRBV19
CDR3nt: TGTGCCAGTAGGGACCCGGGACACAGATCCAATCAGCCCCAGCATTTT
CDR3aa: CASRDPGHRSNQPQHF

d_gene: .
len: 17
j_gene: TRBJ2-5
abundance: few
v_gene: TRBV7-8
CDR3nt: TGTGCCAGCAGCTTAGAACGTTGGGTCCTTAGCCAAGAGACCCAGTACTTC
CDR3aa: CASSLERWVLSQETQYF

d_gene: TRBD2
len: 14
j_gene: TRBJ2-1
abundance: few
v_gene: TRBV19
CDR3nt: TGTGCCACCTCACCTGGAGCTAGCGGGAATGAGCAGTTCTTC
CDR3aa: CATSPGASGNEQFF

d_gene: .
len: 13
j_gene: TRBJ2-7
abundance: .
v_gene: TRBV20-1
CDR3nt: TGCAGTGCTAGAGATCTGAGGGGATACGAGCAGTACTTC
CDR3aa: CSARDLRGYEQYF

d_gene: .
len: 16
j_gene: TRBJ2-4
abundance: few
v_gene: TRBV6-2/TRBV6-3
CDR3nt: TGTGCCAGCAGAAGTTATGGTCTATTAGCCAAAAACATTCAGTACTTC
CDR3aa: CASRSYGLLAKNIQYF

d_gene: .
len: 15
j_gene: TRBJ1-1
abundance: few
v_gene: TRBV7-2
CDR3nt: TGTGCCAGCAGCTTAGTAGGTTCAGGGGCGGTAGGAGCTTTCTTT
CDR3aa: CASSLVGSGAVGAFF

d_gene: TRBD2
len: 14
j_gene: TRBJ2-1
abundance: .
v_gene: TRBV28
CDR3nt: TGTGCCACCCTTTTTAGCGGGAAGTACGGTGAGCAGTTCTTC
CDR3aa: CATLFSGKYGEQFF

d_gene: .
len: 16
j_gene: TRBJ1-6
abundance: .
v_gene: TRBV25-1
CDR3nt: TGTGCCAGCAGTCCCCTGGGGGGAATTGGAAGTTCACCCCTCCACTTT
CDR3aa: CASSPLGGIGSSPLHF

d_gene: TRBD2
len: 15
j_gene: TRBJ2-5
abundance: many
v_gene: TRBV7-2
CDR3nt: TGTGCCAGCAGCCTGAGCGGGAGGGCCGGGGAGACCCAGTACTTC
CDR3aa: CASSLSGRAGETQYF

d_gene: .
len: 13
j_gene: TRBJ2-3
abundance: .
v_gene: TRBV20-1
CDR3nt: TGCAGTGCTAGGGTAGTGGCCACAGATACGCAGTATTTT
CDR3aa: CSARVVATDTQYF

d_gene: .
len: 11
j_gene: TRBJ2-7
abundance: many
v_gene: TRBV29-1
CDR3nt: TGCAGCGTCATAGGCCGGGGGGAGCAGTACTTC
CDR3aa: CSVIGRGEQYF

d_gene: .
len: 18
j_gene: TRBJ1-2
abundance: .
v_gene: TRBV19
CDR3nt: TGTGCCAGTAGTGAGGTCGGGCAGGGAAGGAGCCGTAACTATGGCTACACCTTC
CDR3aa: CASSEVGQGRSRNYGYTF